The 27 T cell receptor beta chains in this list originate from one sample, sequenced in a study of T cell repertoires in cytomegalovirus infection. TCRdb re-called the reads with MiXCR, one entry per CDR3 protein. The table includes approximately 500,000 distinct CDR3 sequences, around a quarter detected once. The sample consisted of PBMCs. Source of these receptors: a human donor in good health (CMV status not recorded). Some clones in this sample may be carry-over from other donors' samples.

This clonotype was detected a few times. Here the CDR3 DNA reads TGTGCCAGCACCCAACTAGGGGTTCAGCCCCAGCATTTT. This gives the protein CASTQLGVQPQHF. The chain employs TRBV6-2 or TRBV6-3 and TRBJ1-5, with D possibly matching TRBD1 (5 bases). The CDR3 loop spans 13 amino acids. With 7 bases removed from V and 6 bases from J, the gap between germline ends came to 13 bases. CDR1 and CDR2 from the germline V gene are MNHEY and SVGEGT.

This sequence joins TRBV27 and TRBJ1-2; 7 bases match TRBD1. The CDR3 contains 16 residues. The V segment lost 0 bases and the J segment 2 bases; nucleotides outside the gene matches: 6. Germline values: CDR1 MNHEY, CDR2 SMNVEV (reference sequence). The CDR3 sequence: CASSLSQGGSNYGYTF. CDR3 nucleotides: TGTGCCAGCAGTTTATCTCAGGGGGGGAGCAACTATGGCTACACCTTC.

The count of this clonotype is one. This chain joins TRBV20-1 and TRBJ2-7, with 9 bases that match TRBD2. The germline CDR1 and CDR2 sequences are DFQATT and SNEGSKA (reference sequence). CDR3 length equals 13 residues. Trimming removed 6 bases from V and 3 bases from J; junction bases left unmatched: 6. The CDR3 loop is CSAPTSGNYEQYF. CDR3 DNA sequence: TGCAGTGCGCCGACTAGCGGAAACTACGAGCAGTACTTC.

J is TRBJ1-4 and V is TRBV7-2, with 9 bases fitting TRBD1. Germline V gene data show CDR1 as SGHTA and CDR2 as FQGNSA. This CDR3 is built from 17 residues. Trimming took 5 bases from V and 4 from J; bases not matched to a gene: 11. The CDR3 DNA is TGTGCCAGCAGCCAGATCGACAGGGGGGAATTTAATGAAAAACTGTTTTTT. It yields the protein CASSQIDRGEFNEKLFF.

CDR3 bases: TGCAGCGTTGAGAGACTAGCGGGACCCTACAATGAGCAGTTCTTC. This translates into CSVERLAGPYNEQFF. V gene TRBV29-1 combines with J gene TRBJ2-1, with 11 nucleotides matching TRBD2. The J segment lost 2 bases and the V segment lost 3 bases, leaving 3 bases of the junction unmatched. This CDR3 spans 15 amino acids. From germline, CDR1 is SQVTM and CDR2 ANQGSEA.

The CDR3 reads CASSPARGANTEAFF. CDR3 sequence (DNA): TGTGCCAGCAGTCCAGCGAGGGGTGCGAACACTGAAGCTTTCTTT. The chain is built from TRBV28 and TRBJ1-1; D is perhaps TRBD1 (5 bases). Per the germline V gene, CDR1 is MDHEN and CDR2 is SYDVKM. The V and J ends lost 5 bases and 1 base respectively, with 14 bases between them. The CDR3 extends over 15 amino acids. The full variable domain, its missing parts supplied by reference TRBV28 and TRBJ1-1, is DVKVTQSSRYLVKRTGEKVFLECVQDMDHENMFWYRQDPGLGLRLIYFSYDVKMKEKGDIPEGYSVSREKKERFSLILESASTNQTSMYLCASSPARGANTEAFFGQGTRLTVV.

In this sample, this clonotype turned up many times. The chain uses TRBV7-2 and TRBJ2-7, with a possible D match to TRBD2 (7 bases). Trimming left V 1 base short and J 3 bases short, with 19 bases between. This CDR3 has 17 residues. Germline V gene lookup returns CDR1 SGHTA and CDR2 FQGNSA. CDR3 sequence reads: CASSLGRGREPRYEQYF. In nucleotides, the CDR3 is TGTGCCAGCAGCTTAGGTCGGGGGCGGGAGCCCCGCTACGAGCAGTACTTC. Full variable domain (rest looked up from reference TRBV7-2 and TRBJ2-7): GAGVSQSPSNKVTEKGKDVELRCDPISGHTALYWYRQSLGQGLEFLIYFQGNSAPDKSGLPSDRFSAERTGGSVSTLTIQRTQQEDSAVYLCASSLGRGREPRYEQYFGPGTRLTVT.

The chain carries TRBV11-3 and TRBJ1-4; 7 bases align to TRBD1. This CDR3 region has 14 residues. Germline V gene sequence: CDR1 SGHNT, CDR2 YENEEA. In nucleotides, the CDR3 is TGTGGTAGCAGCCCGGGACAGTCAAATGAAAAACTGTTTTTT. This translates into CGSSPGQSNEKLFF.

V gene TRBV15 combines with J gene TRBJ2-1, with D perhaps being TRBD1 or TRBD2 (5 bases each). The CDR3 covers 13 residues. Trimming took off 3 bases at V and 9 bases at J, with 12 bases between the two ends. The germline V gene encodes CDR1 LNHNV and CDR2 YYDKDF (reference sequence). For the CDR3, the DNA is TGTGCCACCAGCAGGGAACTAGGGACTGAGCAGTTCTTC. It specifies CATSRELGTEQFF.

In its sample, this clonotype was seen a few times. The CDR3 nucleotides are TGTGCCAGCAGTCTCCCCAAACCCGGGCCCCAGGGGGGCTACACCTTC. This codes for CASSLPKPGPQGGYTF. This chain uses TRBV28 with TRBJ1-2; TRBD1 is a possible D gene (6 bases). Germline CDR1 MDHEN, CDR2 SYDVKM. The CDR3 extends over 16 amino acids. V was cut by 5 bases and J by 8 bases, with 24 bases left in between.

V gene TRBV29-1 combines with J gene TRBJ2-1, with 10 bases lining up with TRBD2. Germline V CDR1 and CDR2: SQVTM, ANQGSEA. J lost 5 bases, V lost 3 bases, and 4 bases had no gene match. The CDR3 is made up of 14 amino acids. In nucleotides, the CDR3 is TGCAGCGTTGATGGGACTAGCGAACACAATGAGCAGTTCTTC. Translated: CSVDGTSEHNEQFF.

The chain joins TRBV11-3 to TRBJ1-1; D call uncertain. The germline gives CDR1 SGHNT, CDR2 YENEEA. Trimming stripped 1 base from V and 8 bases from J, with 8 bases between. The CDR3 is 12 residues long. CDR3 sequence: CASSLGSGEAFF. The CDR3 nucleotides read TGTGCCAGCAGCTTAGGTTCGGGGGAAGCTTTCTTT.

A few counts support this clonotype. The chain is built from TRBV20-1 and TRBJ1-5, with 8 positions matching TRBD1. The CDR3 has 14 amino acids. With V trimmed by 5 bases and J by 4 bases, 7 bases remained unmatched. CDR1 is DFQATT and CDR2 is SNEGSKA in the germline V gene (reference sequence). This CDR3 is CSAEDRVGNQPQHF. CDR3 in DNA: TGCAGTGCTGAGGACAGGGTCGGTAATCAGCCCCAGCATTTT.

The V and J genes are TRBV23-1 and TRBJ2-2; D is possibly TRBD1 or TRBD2 (5 bases each). TRBV23-1 is filed as an ORF, its function uncertain. Deletions cut 0 bases from V and 5 bases from J, with 16 bases between. The CDR3 sequence is 17 residues long. In DNA, the CDR3 is TGCGCCAGCAGTCAATCCTGTGACAGAGAGGGGACCGGGGAGCTGTTTTTT. This encodes CASSQSCDREGTGELFF.

This clonotype appeared a single time. The chain employs TRBV5-4 and TRBJ2-3; D gene uncertain. This CDR3 has 16 residues. V was cut by 0 bases and J by 2 bases, with 13 bases left in between. Germline-derived CDR1 and CDR2 are SGHNT and YYREEE (reference sequence). This CDR3 reads CASSLVRSSFTDTQYF. In DNA form, the CDR3 reads TGTGCCAGCAGCTTGGTAAGGTCCTCCTTCACAGATACGCAGTATTTT. The whole variable domain, filled in from reference TRBV5-4 and TRBJ2-3, reads ETGVTQSPTHLIKTRGQQVTLRCSSQSGHNTVSWYQQALGQGPQFIFQYYREEENGRGNFPPRFSGLQFPNYSSELNVNALELDDSALYLCASSLVRSSFTDTQYFGPGTRLTVL.

This clonotype was seen a handful of times. The CDR3 sequence is CASRFQGASYTDTQYF. The CDR3 nucleotides are TGTGCCAGCAGATTTCAGGGGGCCTCCTACACAGATACGCAGTATTTT. The genes are TRBV6-5 and TRBJ2-3; 8 bases are shared with TRBD1. Germline V gives CDR1 MNHEY, CDR2 SVGAGI. The V and J ends lost 6 bases and 2 bases, in that order; junction bases with no gene match: 10. The CDR3 length is 16 residues.

This chain links TRBV7-8 with TRBJ1-1; D may be TRBD1 (5 bases). The CDR3 runs 15 residues. From germline, CDR1 is SGHVS and CDR2 FQNEAQ. Deletions cut 0 bases from V and 2 bases from J, with 10 bases between. CDR3: CASSLAGAANTEAFF. The CDR3 bases are TGTGCCAGCAGCTTAGCCGGGGCGGCTAACACTGAAGCTTTCTTT.

This sequence joins TRBV6-6 and TRBJ2-6; D tentatively reads TRBD1 or TRBD2 (5 bases each). Trimming pared 4 bases from V and 1 base from J, leaving 14 bases between. The CDR3 spans 17 residues. The V gene's germline CDR1 is MNHNY and CDR2 SVGAGI (reference sequence). CDR3 sequence: CASSLGTTLSGANVLTF. CDR3 in DNA: TGTGCCAGCAGTTTAGGGACGACACTATCTGGGGCCAACGTCCTGACTTTC.

At least ten counts were recorded for this clonotype. The rearrangement uses TRBV7-2 and TRBJ2-1, with 8 bases aligning to TRBD2. Per germline, CDR1 SGHTA and CDR2 FQGNSA. Losses at the gene ends were 1 base for V and 8 bases for J; bases not matched to a gene: 10. This CDR3 is built from 16 residues. CDR3 region: CASSLGGRGAIDEQFF. As DNA, the CDR3 is TGTGCCAGCAGCTTAGGGGGGCGGGGGGCGATCGATGAGCAGTTCTTC.

This clonotype was recorded a few times. The chain is built from TRBV5-6 and TRBJ1-2, with D unclear. CDR1 and CDR2 from the germline V gene are SGHDT and YYEEEE. CDR3 length equals 13 residues. V was pared by 4 bases and J by 4 bases, with 11 bases between. CDR3 bases: TGTGCCAGCAGCCCGACCCCGGGCTATGGCTACACCTTC. Translated: CASSPTPGYGYTF. Drawing the rest from reference TRBV5-6 and TRBJ1-2, the complete variable domain is DAGVTQSPTHLIKTRGQQVTLRCSPKSGHDTVSWYQQALGQGPQFIFQYYEEEERQRGNFPDRFSGHQFPNYSSELNVNALLLGDSALYLCASSPTPGYGYTFGSGTRLTVV.

The chain joins TRBV28 to TRBJ2-1, with a possible D match to TRBD2 (5 bases). This CDR3 contains 16 residues. Between the trimmed V and J ends, which lost 5 bases and 8 bases, there was a span of 22 bases. Germline-derived CDR1 and CDR2 are MDHEN and SYDVKM. The CDR3 DNA follows: TGTGCCAGCAGTCCCCACGGAACGGGAATTGGGGATGAGCAGTTCTTC. Amino acid sequence: CASSPHGTGIGDEQFF.

V is TRBV7-8 and J is TRBJ1-1; a weak D match, TRBD1 (6 bases). The CDR3 runs to 15 residues. Trimming stripped 3 bases from V and 1 base from J, with 12 bases between. The germline CDR1 and CDR2 sequences are SGHVS and FQNEAQ. CDR3 loop: CASSFYRERNTEAFF. Written as DNA, the CDR3 is TGTGCCAGCAGCTTCTACAGGGAACGGAACACTGAAGCTTTCTTT.

The chain combines TRBV12-3 or TRBV12-4 with TRBJ2-5; D remains ambiguous. The CDR3 is 13 amino acids. V was shortened by 6 bases and J by 5 bases, with 13 bases between the two germline ends. The chain's CDR3 is CASSGPGVETQYF. The CDR3 DNA follows: TGTGCCAGCAGCGGGCCTGGGGTCGAGACCCAGTACTTC.

This clonotype was observed at least ten times. The V and J genes are TRBV29-1 and TRBJ2-7; TRBD1 agrees at 11 bases. Germline trimming cut 8 bases from V and 0 bases from J; bases unmatched to any gene: 15. The CDR3 has 17 residues. Germline-derived CDR1 and CDR2 are SQVTM and ANQGSEA. CDR3 bases: TGCAGCTTCACCGGGACAGGGGGACCGTCTTCCTCCTACGAGCAGTACTTC. It translates to CSFTGTGGPSSSYEQYF.

The chain recombines TRBV25-1 with TRBJ2-7, with D perhaps TRBD2 (6 bases). The CDR3 is made up of 16 amino acids. CDR1 and CDR2 from the germline V gene are MGHDK and SYGVNS. The V end lost 0 bases, the J end lost 3 bases, and 15 bases lay between the germline ends. The CDR3 DNA is TGTGCCAGCAGTGAATATATTGGGGGAGGTATCTACGAGCAGTACTTC. Its protein product is CASSEYIGGGIYEQYF.

This clonotype has a count of ten or more. The CDR3 region has the DNA TGTGCCAGCACCGCCGGGGGGGTTCACGAGCAGTACTTC. This sequence encodes CASTAGGVHEQYF. The rearrangement joins TRBV12-3 or TRBV12-4 to TRBJ2-7; 8 nucleotides agree with TRBD2. This CDR3 comprises 13 residues. V trimming: 7 bases; J trimming: 5 bases; junction bases outside the gene matches: 7.

This clonotype turned up a few times. This sequence joins TRBV28 and TRBJ2-5; perhaps TRBD2 as D (6 bases). This CDR3 contains 16 residues. CDR1 is MDHEN and CDR2 is SYDVKM in the germline V gene. Trimming took off 1 base at V and 2 bases at J, with 14 bases between the two ends. CDR3 sequence (DNA): TGTGCCAGCAGTTTATATGGGGAGGCCCTTCAAGAGACCCAGTACTTC. It translates to CASSLYGEALQETQYF.